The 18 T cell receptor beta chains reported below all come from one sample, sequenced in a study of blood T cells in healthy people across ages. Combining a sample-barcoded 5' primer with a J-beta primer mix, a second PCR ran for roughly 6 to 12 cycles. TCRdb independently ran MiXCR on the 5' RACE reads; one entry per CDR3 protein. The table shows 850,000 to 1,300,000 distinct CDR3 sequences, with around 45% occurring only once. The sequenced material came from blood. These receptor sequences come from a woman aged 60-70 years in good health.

The CDR3 loop is CASSWTSRGNYNEQFF. In nucleotides, the CDR3 is TGTGCCAGCAGTTGGACTAGCCGGGGAAATTACAATGAGCAGTTCTTC. The rearrangement uses TRBV28 and TRBJ2-1, with 8 positions matching TRBD2. CDR1 and CDR2 from the germline V gene are MDHEN and SYDVKM. The CDR3 is 16 residues long. The trim removed 4 bases at V and 4 bases at J, leaving 9 bases unmatched.

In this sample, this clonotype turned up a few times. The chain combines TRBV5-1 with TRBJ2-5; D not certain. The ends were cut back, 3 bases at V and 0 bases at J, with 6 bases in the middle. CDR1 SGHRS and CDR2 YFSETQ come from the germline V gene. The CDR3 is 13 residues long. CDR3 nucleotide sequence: TGCGCCAGCAGCTCCGACAACCAAGAGACCCAGTACTTC. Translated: CASSSDNQETQYF. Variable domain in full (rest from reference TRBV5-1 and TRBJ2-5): KAGVTQTPRYLIKTRGQQVTLSCSPISGHRSVSWYQQTPGQGLQFLFEYFSETQRNKGNFPGRFSGRQFSNSRSEMNVSTLELGDSALYLCASSSDNQETQYFGPGTRLLVL.

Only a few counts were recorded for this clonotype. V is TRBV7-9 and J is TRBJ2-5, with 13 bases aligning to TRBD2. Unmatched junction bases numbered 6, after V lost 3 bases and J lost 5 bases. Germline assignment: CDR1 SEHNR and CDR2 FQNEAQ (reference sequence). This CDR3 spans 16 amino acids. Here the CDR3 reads CASSFGTSGIWETQYF. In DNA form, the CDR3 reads TGTGCCAGCAGCTTCGGGACTAGCGGGATTTGGGAGACCCAGTACTTC. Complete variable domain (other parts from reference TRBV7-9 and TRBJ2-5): DTGVSQNPRHKITKRGQNVTFRCDPISEHNRLYWYRQTLGQGPEFLTYFQNEAQLEKSRLLSDRFSAERPKGSFSTLEIQRTEQGDSAMYLCASSFGTSGIWETQYFGPGTRLLVL.

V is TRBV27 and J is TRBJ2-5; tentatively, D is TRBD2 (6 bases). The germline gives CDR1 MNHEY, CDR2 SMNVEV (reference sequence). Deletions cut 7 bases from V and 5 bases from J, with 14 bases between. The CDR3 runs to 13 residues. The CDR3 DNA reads TGTGCCAGCAAATTCGGGGGAGAGGAGACCCAGTACTTC. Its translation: CASKFGGEETQYF.

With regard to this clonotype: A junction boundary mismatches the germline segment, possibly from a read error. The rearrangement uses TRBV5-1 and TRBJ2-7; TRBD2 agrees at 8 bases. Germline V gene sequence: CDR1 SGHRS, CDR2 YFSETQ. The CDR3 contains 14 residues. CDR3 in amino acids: CASSLTSVNNGQYF. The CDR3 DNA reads TGCGCCAGTAGCTTGACTAGCGTAAACAATGGGCAGTACTTC. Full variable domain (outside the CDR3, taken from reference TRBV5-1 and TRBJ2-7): KAGVTQTPRYLIKTRGQQVTLSCSPISGHRSVSWYQQTPGQGLQFLFEYFSETQRNKGNFPGRFSGRQFSNSRSEMNVSTLELGDSALYLCASSLTSVNNGQYFGPGTRLTVT.

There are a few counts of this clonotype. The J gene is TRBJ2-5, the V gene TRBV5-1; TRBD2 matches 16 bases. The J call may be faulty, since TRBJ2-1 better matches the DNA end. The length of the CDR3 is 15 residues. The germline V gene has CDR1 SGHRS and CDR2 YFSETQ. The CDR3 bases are TGCGCCAGCAGCCCGGGACTAGCGGGAGGGGCAGAGCAGTTCTTC. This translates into CASSPGLAGGAEQFF.

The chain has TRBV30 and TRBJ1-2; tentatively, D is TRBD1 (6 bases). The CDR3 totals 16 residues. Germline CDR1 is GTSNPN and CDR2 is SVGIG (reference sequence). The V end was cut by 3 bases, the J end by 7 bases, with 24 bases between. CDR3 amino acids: CAWSDRYRRGGFGYTF. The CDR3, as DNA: TGTGCCTGGAGCGACAGATACCGGAGGGGGGGCTTTGGCTACACCTTC.

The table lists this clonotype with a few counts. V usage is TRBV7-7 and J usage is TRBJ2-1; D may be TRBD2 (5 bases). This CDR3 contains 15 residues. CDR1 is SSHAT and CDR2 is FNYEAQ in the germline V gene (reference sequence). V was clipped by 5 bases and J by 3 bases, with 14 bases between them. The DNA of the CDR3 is TGTGCCAGCAGCCGGGATTTCGGGGACTACAATGAGCAGTTCTTC. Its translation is CASSRDFGDYNEQFF.

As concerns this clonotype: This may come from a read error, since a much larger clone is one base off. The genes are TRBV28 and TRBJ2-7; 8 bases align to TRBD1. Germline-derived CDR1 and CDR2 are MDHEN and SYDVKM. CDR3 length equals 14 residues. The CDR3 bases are TGTGTCAGCAGTTTAAGACAGGGGAGGAATGAGCAGTACTTC. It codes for CVSSLRQGRNEQYF.

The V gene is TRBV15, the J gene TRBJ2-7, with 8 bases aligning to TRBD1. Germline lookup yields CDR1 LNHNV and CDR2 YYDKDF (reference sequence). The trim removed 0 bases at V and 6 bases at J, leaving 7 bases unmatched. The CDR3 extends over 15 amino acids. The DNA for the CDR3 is TGTGCCACCAGCAGAGATCGGGCAGGGGGCCTCGAGCAGTACTTC. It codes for CATSRDRAGGLEQYF.

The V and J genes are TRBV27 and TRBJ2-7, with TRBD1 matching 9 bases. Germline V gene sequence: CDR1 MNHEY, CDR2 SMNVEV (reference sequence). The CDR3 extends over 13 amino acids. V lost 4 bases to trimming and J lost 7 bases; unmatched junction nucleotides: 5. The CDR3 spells CASSWDRVREQYF. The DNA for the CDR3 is TGTGCCAGCAGTTGGGACAGGGTGAGGGAGCAGTACTTC.

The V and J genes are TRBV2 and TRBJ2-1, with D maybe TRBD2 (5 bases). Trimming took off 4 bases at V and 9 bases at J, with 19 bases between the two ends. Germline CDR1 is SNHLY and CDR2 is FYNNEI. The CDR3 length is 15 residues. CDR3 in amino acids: CASSGAVLGHSEQFF. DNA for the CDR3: TGTGCCAGCAGTGGAGCAGTACTAGGGCACAGTGAGCAGTTCTTC.

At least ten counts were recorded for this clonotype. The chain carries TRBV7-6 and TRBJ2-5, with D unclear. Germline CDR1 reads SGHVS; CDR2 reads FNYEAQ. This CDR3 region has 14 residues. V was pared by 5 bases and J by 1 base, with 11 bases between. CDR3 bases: TGTGCCAGCAGCCTAAGCCGGCTCCAAGAGACCCAGTACTTC. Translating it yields CASSLSRLQETQYF.

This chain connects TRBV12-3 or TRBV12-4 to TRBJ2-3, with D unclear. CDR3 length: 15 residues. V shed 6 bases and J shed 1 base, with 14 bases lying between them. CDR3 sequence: CASSPKTGGTDTQYF. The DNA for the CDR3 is TGTGCCAGCAGCCCAAAGACTGGGGGCACAGATACGCAGTATTTT.

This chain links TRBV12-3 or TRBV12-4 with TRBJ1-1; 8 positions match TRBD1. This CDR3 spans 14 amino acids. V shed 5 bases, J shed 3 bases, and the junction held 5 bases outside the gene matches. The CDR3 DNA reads TGTGCCAGCAGTCTGACAGGGGTCTACACTGAAGCTTTCTTT. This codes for CASSLTGVYTEAFF.

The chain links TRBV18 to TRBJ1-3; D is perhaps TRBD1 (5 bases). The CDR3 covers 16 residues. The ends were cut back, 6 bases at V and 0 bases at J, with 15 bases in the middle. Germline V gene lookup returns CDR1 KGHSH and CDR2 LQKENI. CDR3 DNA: TGTGCCAGCTCGCCTACAGGTTATGACTCTGGAAACACCATATATTTT. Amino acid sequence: CASSPTGYDSGNTIYF.

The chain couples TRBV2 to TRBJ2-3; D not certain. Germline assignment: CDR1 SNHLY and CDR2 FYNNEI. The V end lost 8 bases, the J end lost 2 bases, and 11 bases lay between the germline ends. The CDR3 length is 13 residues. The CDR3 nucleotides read TGTGCCAGCGGTGGCAGAACCACAGATACGCAGTATTTT. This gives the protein CASGGRTTDTQYF.

DNA for the CDR3: TGTGCCAGCAGCCAAGCGGGAGAAACTGATACGCAGTATTTT. Its protein is CASSQAGETDTQYF. The chain links TRBV3-1 to TRBJ2-3; a weak D match, TRBD2 (6 bases). The CDR3 consists of 14 residues. Germline V gives CDR1 LGHDT, CDR2 YNNKEL (reference sequence). Deletions cut 1 base from V and 6 bases from J, with 11 bases between.